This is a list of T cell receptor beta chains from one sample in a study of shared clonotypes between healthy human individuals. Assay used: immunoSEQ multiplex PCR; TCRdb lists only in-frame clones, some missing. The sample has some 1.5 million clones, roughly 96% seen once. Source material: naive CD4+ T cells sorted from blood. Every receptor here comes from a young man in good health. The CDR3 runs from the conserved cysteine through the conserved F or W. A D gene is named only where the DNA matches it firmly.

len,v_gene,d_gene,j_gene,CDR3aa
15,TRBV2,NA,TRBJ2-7,CASSEHREVYNEQYF
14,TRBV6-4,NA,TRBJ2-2,CASSELMNTGELFF
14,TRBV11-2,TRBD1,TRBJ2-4,CASSSTGGWNIQYF
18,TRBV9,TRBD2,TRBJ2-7,CASSVVPGTSGMMYEQYF
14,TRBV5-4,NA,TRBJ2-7,CASSLGGIGYEQYF
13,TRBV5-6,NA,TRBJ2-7,CASSQGRPYEQYF
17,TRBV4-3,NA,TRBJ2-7,CASSPGYGTDTTYEQYF
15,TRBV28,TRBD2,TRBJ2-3,CASSTVWTSSDTQYF
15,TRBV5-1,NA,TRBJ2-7,CASSLGGDPSYEQYF
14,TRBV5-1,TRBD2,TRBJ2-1,CASSPMTSGNEQFF
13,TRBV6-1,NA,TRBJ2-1,CASSRTGFNEQFF
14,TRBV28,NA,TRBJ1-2,CASTPLRVGYGYTF
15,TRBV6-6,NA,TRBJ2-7,CASSYGSRQRNEQYF
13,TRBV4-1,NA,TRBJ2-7,CASSRGYLYEQYF
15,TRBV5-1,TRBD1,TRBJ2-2,CASSRDSLNTGELFF